The 28 T cell receptor beta chains presented below share a single source sample, sequenced in a study of cytomegalovirus exposure and HLA in healthy donors. Use of 60 Vbeta and 13 Jbeta primers characterized the PCR. The table came from immunoSEQ multiplex PCR; TCRdb's copy has only in-frame clones and leaves some out. This sample carries approximately 75,000 clones, around 74% of them seen once, and the ten largest clones take around 10%. The material sequenced was PBMCs. These receptors all stem from a woman between 55 and 75 years old in good health and CMV-seropositive.

Worth noting for this clone: The identical CDR3 is also encoded by other nucleotide sequences in the sample. This rearrangement joins TRBV20-1 to TRBJ1-2; no reliable D call. The germline V gene has CDR1 DFQATT and CDR2 SNEGSKA (reference sequence). The CDR3 covers 11 residues. Between the trimmed V and J ends, which lost 4 bases and 6 bases, there was a span of 9 bases. CDR3 loop: CSATPPDGYTF. The CDR3 DNA sequence: TGCAGTGCTACTCCTCCGGATGGCTACACCTTC.

V and J are TRBV4-1 and TRBJ2-1; TRBD1 agrees at 9 bases. This CDR3 has 13 amino acids. Germline-derived CDR1 and CDR2 are MGHRA and YSYEKL. The J segment lost 9 bases and the V segment lost 2 bases, leaving 2 bases of the junction unmatched. The CDR3 nucleotides read TGCGCCAGCAGCCAAACAGGGGGCACTGAGCAGTTCTTC. As protein: CASSQTGGTEQFF.

With regard to this clone: One junction end disagrees with the germline gene, perhaps due to a read error. The rearrangement joins TRBV7-9 to TRBJ1-2; 8 bases map to TRBD1. CDR3 length equals 12 residues. Per the germline V gene, CDR1 is SEHNR and CDR2 is FQNEAQ (reference sequence). CDR3 bases: TGTTCCAGCAGCTTAGATGACAGGGGCCACACCTTC. Protein: CSSSLDDRGHTF.

This sequence joins TRBV19 and TRBJ1-2, with TRBD1 identical over 8 bases. Unmatched junction bases numbered 11, after V lost 4 bases and J lost 7 bases. The CDR3 spans 15 residues. Germline CDR1 LNHDA, CDR2 SQIVND (reference sequence). CDR3 nucleotide sequence: TGTGCCAGTAGTAGCGCGCGACAGGGGCTTGGTGGCTACACCTTC. It is translated as CASSSARQGLGGYTF.

The chain links TRBV5-4 to TRBJ2-7; 8 bases match TRBD1. V was clipped by 1 base and J by 5 bases; unmatched bases: 5. CDR3 length: 14 amino acids. Germline V gene lookup returns CDR1 SGHNT and CDR2 YYREEE (reference sequence). The CDR3 reads CASSLQDRAHEQYF. As DNA, the CDR3 is TGTGCCAGCAGCTTGCAGGACAGGGCCCACGAGCAGTACTTC.

The rearrangement uses TRBV5-6 and TRBJ2-5; 13 bases agree with TRBD2. V trimming: 4 bases; J trimming: 5 bases; junction bases outside the gene matches: 5. Germline V lookup: CDR1 SGHDT, CDR2 YYEEEE. The CDR3 is 15 amino acids. The CDR3 loop reads CASSPGLAGRETQYF. CDR3 bases: TGTGCCAGCAGCCCGGGACTAGCGGGAAGGGAGACCCAGTACTTC.

The V gene is TRBV29-1, the J gene TRBJ1-3; D is uncertain. Trimming took off 6 bases at V and 1 base at J, with 7 bases between the two ends. The CDR3 is made up of 12 amino acids. The germline CDR1 and CDR2 sequences are SQVTM and ANQGSEA. The CDR3 loop reads CSVTKSGNTIYF. The DNA of the CDR3 is TGCAGCGTGACAAAGTCTGGAAACACCATATATTTT.

This chain joins TRBV9 and TRBJ2-6, with D uncertain. V was shortened by 3 bases and J by 0 bases, with 7 bases between the two germline ends. The CDR3 is 15 residues long. CDR1 and CDR2 (germline): SGDLS, YYNGEE. CDR3 amino acids: CASSAHSSGANVLTF. Here the CDR3 DNA reads TGTGCCAGCAGCGCTCATAGCTCTGGGGCCAACGTCCTGACTTTC.

This clone appeared a few times. J is TRBJ1-1 and V is TRBV30, with 7 bases lining up with TRBD1. Trimming removed 0 bases from V and 4 bases from J; junction bases left unmatched: 20. The germline gives CDR1 GTSNPN, CDR2 SVGIG (reference sequence). CDR3 length: 19 amino acids. As DNA, the CDR3 is TGTGCCTGGAGTGTAGATATTTTGGGGCAGGGGGTATTTCCCACTGAAGCTTTCTTT. Protein product: CAWSVDILGQGVFPTEAFF.

This clone was seen a handful of times. The V gene is TRBV6-1, the J gene TRBJ1-3; TRBD1 agrees at 7 bases. V lost 8 bases and J lost 4; bases outside the gene matches: 11. The CDR3 sequence is 15 residues long. Germline CDR1 and CDR2: MNHNS and SASEGT. In DNA form, the CDR3 reads TGTGCCAGCGGGAACGACAGGGATACAGGAAACACCATATATTTT. This encodes CASGNDRDTGNTIYF.

This chain uses TRBV6-5 with TRBJ2-1; 7 nucleotides agree with TRBD2. V lost 6 bases to trimming and J lost 6 bases; unmatched junction nucleotides: 11. CDR3 size: 15 residues. The V gene's germline CDR1 is MNHEY and CDR2 SVGAGI. The CDR3 DNA reads TGTGCCAGCAGGACCACTAGCGCCACCCTCAATGAGCAGTTCTTC. Protein: CASRTTSATLNEQFF.

V usage is TRBV4-2 and J usage is TRBJ1-2; possibly TRBD1 for D (5 bases). Per germline, CDR1 LGHNA and CDR2 YNFKEQ. The CDR3 spans 16 residues. With 0 bases removed from V and 3 bases from J, the gap between germline ends came to 14 bases. CDR3 sequence reads: CASSQDGQGGYYGYTF. In DNA, the CDR3 is TGTGCCAGCAGCCAAGATGGGCAGGGCGGCTACTATGGCTACACCTTC.

This chain joins TRBV2 and TRBJ2-4; tentatively, D is TRBD2 (5 bases). The CDR3 is 14 residues long. Trimming cost V 10 bases and J 3 bases, with 16 bases left between them. Germline V gene sequence: CDR1 SNHLY, CDR2 FYNNEI. CDR3 sequence: CAIGVALGKNIQYF. DNA of the CDR3: TGTGCCATTGGAGTAGCGCTCGGCAAAAACATTCAGTACTTC.

V usage is TRBV6-6 and J usage is TRBJ2-3; 7 bases line up with TRBD1. Germline-derived CDR1 and CDR2 are MNHNY and SVGAGI (reference sequence). CDR3 length equals 15 residues. The J segment lost 2 bases and the V segment lost 4 bases, leaving 6 bases of the junction unmatched. The CDR3 region is CASSLDRPTTDTQYF. CDR3 coding DNA: TGTGCCAGCAGTTTGGACAGGCCGACCACAGATACGCAGTATTTT.

The chain is built from TRBV5-1 and TRBJ2-2, with 7 bases matching TRBD1. J lost 3 bases, V lost 0 bases, and 2 bases had no gene match. CDR1 and CDR2 (germline): SGHRS, YFSETQ. CDR3 size: 15 residues. CDR3 amino acids: CASSLVQGDTGELFF. DNA of the CDR3: TGCGCCAGCAGCTTGGTGCAGGGGGACACCGGGGAGCTGTTTTTT.

The chain couples TRBV9 to TRBJ1-3, with D maybe TRBD1 (5 bases). The CDR3 is 14 residues long. V lost 0 bases and J 4 bases, leaving 8 bases between the germline ends. Germline V gene lookup returns CDR1 SGDLS and CDR2 YYNGEE. The CDR3 DNA sequence: TGTGCCAGCAGCGTAGAAGGGGCAGGAAACACCATATATTTT. It is translated as CASSVEGAGNTIYF.

The genes are TRBV7-2 and TRBJ1-3; 7 bases match TRBD1. The V and J ends lost 4 bases and 2 bases, in that order; junction bases with no gene match: 2. CDR1 SGHTA and CDR2 FQGNSA come from the germline V gene. The CDR3 contains 14 residues. CDR3 DNA sequence: TGTGCCAGCAGCTCCGGGACAGCTGGAAACACCATATATTTT. Amino acids: CASSSGTAGNTIYF.

V and J are TRBV2 and TRBJ1-1; D might be TRBD1 (6 bases). V lost 5 bases and J lost 3, with 13 bases in between. Germline values: CDR1 SNHLY, CDR2 FYNNEI. This CDR3 region has 14 residues. The CDR3 spells CASSPGTGYTEAFF. The CDR3 nucleotides are TGTGCCAGCAGTCCAGGAACAGGGTACACTGAAGCTTTCTTT.

This chain links TRBV5-1 with TRBJ1-1; unclear D gene. There are 14 residues in the CDR3. The V gene lost 3 bases and the J gene lost 1 base, with 10 bases spanning the gap. Germline loops: CDR1 SGHRS, CDR2 YFSETQ. CDR3 bases: TGCGCCAGCAGCTCCCGGGATGGGAACACTGAAGCTTTCTTT. It translates to CASSSRDGNTEAFF.

This chain joins TRBV7-6 and TRBJ2-1; D unresolved. CDR1 and CDR2 from the germline V gene are SGHVS and FNYEAQ. This CDR3 is 17 amino acids long. V was shortened by 2 bases and J by 0 bases, with 14 bases between the two germline ends. The CDR3 bases are TGTGCCAGCAGCTTACGCCCCCTTGTGAGCTCCTACAATGAGCAGTTCTTC. Translating gives CASSLRPLVSSYNEQFF.

The chain joins TRBV2 to TRBJ2-4; the match to TRBD2 covers 7 bases. V shed 4 bases and J 7 bases; nucleotides not matched to a gene: 10. The CDR3 length is 15 residues. CDR1 is SNHLY, CDR2 FYNNEI, per germline. CDR3 in DNA: TGTGCCAGCAGTGGAGAAGCGGGACCAACCAACATTCAGTACTTC. Residues: CASSGEAGPTNIQYF.

This rearrangement joins TRBV19 to TRBJ2-7, with 8 nucleotides matching TRBD1. The ends lost 0 bases at V and 3 bases at J; junction bases unmatched: 4. The CDR3 runs to 15 residues. Germline lookup yields CDR1 LNHDA and CDR2 SQIVND (reference sequence). The chain's CDR3 is CASSIEDRVFYEQYF. The CDR3 DNA reads as TGTGCCAGTAGTATAGAGGACAGGGTATTCTACGAGCAGTACTTC.

The gene calls are TRBV7-2 and TRBJ2-7, with 7 nucleotides matching TRBD2. V shed 2 bases, J shed 1 base, and the junction held 5 bases outside the gene matches. Germline-derived CDR1 and CDR2 are SGHTA and FQGNSA. The CDR3 is made up of 15 amino acids. CDR3 sequence reads: CASSLLRGDSYEQYF. The CDR3 DNA sequence: TGTGCCAGCAGCTTACTACGGGGGGATTCCTACGAGCAGTACTTC.

The gene calls are TRBV5-1 and TRBJ2-1; tentative D call: TRBD2 (6 bases). The length of the CDR3 is 13 residues. Looked up from germline, CDR1 is SGHRS and CDR2 is YFSETQ. V was pared by 3 bases and J by 10 bases, with 14 bases between. Here the CDR3 DNA reads TGCGCCAGCAGCTCGGCCCCGGGACTCGAGCAGTTCTTC. Its translation is CASSSAPGLEQFF.

The V call is TRBV7-8, the J call TRBJ1-2; D is possibly TRBD1 (6 bases). The CDR3 is 13 amino acids. The V and J ends lost 1 base and 6 bases respectively, with 9 bases between them. Germline CDR1 is SGHVS and CDR2 is FQNEAQ. In nucleotides, the CDR3 is TGTGCCAGCAGCTTAGGGCAGGGGAATGGCTACACCTTC. This sequence encodes CASSLGQGNGYTF.

This clone was picked up a small number of times. The chain uses TRBV10-3 and TRBJ1-1; D uncertain. Germline CDR1 and CDR2: ENHRY and SYGVKD. The germline V and J ends were trimmed by 5 bases and 3 bases, with 10 bases remaining between them. The CDR3 runs to 13 residues. In DNA form, the CDR3 reads TGTGCCATCAGTAGGGAGGGTCACACTGAAGCTTTCTTT. This encodes CAISREGHTEAFF.

Concerning this clone itself: Since the CDR3 does not end with the conserved phenylalanine or tryptophan, this likely comes from a read error. The rearrangement uses TRBV5-4 and TRBJ1-2; D remains ambiguous. Germline assignment: CDR1 SGHNT and CDR2 YYREEE (reference sequence). Trimming stripped 4 bases from V and 2 bases from J, with 9 bases between. The CDR3 contains 13 residues. CDR3 coding DNA: TGTGCCAGCAGCCCGGACGGGAACTATGGCTACACCCTC. Protein: CASSPDGNYGYTL.

This clone occurred once. The chain recombines TRBV29-1 with TRBJ2-5; D might be TRBD1 (5 bases). The CDR3 length is 15 residues. Germline assignment: CDR1 SQVTM and CDR2 ANQGSEA. V was pared by 7 bases and J by 1 base, with 19 bases between. CDR3 DNA: TGCAGCGCTTCAACAGGTTCTGGTGGCCAAGAGACCCAGTACTTC. The encoded protein is CSASTGSGGQETQYF.